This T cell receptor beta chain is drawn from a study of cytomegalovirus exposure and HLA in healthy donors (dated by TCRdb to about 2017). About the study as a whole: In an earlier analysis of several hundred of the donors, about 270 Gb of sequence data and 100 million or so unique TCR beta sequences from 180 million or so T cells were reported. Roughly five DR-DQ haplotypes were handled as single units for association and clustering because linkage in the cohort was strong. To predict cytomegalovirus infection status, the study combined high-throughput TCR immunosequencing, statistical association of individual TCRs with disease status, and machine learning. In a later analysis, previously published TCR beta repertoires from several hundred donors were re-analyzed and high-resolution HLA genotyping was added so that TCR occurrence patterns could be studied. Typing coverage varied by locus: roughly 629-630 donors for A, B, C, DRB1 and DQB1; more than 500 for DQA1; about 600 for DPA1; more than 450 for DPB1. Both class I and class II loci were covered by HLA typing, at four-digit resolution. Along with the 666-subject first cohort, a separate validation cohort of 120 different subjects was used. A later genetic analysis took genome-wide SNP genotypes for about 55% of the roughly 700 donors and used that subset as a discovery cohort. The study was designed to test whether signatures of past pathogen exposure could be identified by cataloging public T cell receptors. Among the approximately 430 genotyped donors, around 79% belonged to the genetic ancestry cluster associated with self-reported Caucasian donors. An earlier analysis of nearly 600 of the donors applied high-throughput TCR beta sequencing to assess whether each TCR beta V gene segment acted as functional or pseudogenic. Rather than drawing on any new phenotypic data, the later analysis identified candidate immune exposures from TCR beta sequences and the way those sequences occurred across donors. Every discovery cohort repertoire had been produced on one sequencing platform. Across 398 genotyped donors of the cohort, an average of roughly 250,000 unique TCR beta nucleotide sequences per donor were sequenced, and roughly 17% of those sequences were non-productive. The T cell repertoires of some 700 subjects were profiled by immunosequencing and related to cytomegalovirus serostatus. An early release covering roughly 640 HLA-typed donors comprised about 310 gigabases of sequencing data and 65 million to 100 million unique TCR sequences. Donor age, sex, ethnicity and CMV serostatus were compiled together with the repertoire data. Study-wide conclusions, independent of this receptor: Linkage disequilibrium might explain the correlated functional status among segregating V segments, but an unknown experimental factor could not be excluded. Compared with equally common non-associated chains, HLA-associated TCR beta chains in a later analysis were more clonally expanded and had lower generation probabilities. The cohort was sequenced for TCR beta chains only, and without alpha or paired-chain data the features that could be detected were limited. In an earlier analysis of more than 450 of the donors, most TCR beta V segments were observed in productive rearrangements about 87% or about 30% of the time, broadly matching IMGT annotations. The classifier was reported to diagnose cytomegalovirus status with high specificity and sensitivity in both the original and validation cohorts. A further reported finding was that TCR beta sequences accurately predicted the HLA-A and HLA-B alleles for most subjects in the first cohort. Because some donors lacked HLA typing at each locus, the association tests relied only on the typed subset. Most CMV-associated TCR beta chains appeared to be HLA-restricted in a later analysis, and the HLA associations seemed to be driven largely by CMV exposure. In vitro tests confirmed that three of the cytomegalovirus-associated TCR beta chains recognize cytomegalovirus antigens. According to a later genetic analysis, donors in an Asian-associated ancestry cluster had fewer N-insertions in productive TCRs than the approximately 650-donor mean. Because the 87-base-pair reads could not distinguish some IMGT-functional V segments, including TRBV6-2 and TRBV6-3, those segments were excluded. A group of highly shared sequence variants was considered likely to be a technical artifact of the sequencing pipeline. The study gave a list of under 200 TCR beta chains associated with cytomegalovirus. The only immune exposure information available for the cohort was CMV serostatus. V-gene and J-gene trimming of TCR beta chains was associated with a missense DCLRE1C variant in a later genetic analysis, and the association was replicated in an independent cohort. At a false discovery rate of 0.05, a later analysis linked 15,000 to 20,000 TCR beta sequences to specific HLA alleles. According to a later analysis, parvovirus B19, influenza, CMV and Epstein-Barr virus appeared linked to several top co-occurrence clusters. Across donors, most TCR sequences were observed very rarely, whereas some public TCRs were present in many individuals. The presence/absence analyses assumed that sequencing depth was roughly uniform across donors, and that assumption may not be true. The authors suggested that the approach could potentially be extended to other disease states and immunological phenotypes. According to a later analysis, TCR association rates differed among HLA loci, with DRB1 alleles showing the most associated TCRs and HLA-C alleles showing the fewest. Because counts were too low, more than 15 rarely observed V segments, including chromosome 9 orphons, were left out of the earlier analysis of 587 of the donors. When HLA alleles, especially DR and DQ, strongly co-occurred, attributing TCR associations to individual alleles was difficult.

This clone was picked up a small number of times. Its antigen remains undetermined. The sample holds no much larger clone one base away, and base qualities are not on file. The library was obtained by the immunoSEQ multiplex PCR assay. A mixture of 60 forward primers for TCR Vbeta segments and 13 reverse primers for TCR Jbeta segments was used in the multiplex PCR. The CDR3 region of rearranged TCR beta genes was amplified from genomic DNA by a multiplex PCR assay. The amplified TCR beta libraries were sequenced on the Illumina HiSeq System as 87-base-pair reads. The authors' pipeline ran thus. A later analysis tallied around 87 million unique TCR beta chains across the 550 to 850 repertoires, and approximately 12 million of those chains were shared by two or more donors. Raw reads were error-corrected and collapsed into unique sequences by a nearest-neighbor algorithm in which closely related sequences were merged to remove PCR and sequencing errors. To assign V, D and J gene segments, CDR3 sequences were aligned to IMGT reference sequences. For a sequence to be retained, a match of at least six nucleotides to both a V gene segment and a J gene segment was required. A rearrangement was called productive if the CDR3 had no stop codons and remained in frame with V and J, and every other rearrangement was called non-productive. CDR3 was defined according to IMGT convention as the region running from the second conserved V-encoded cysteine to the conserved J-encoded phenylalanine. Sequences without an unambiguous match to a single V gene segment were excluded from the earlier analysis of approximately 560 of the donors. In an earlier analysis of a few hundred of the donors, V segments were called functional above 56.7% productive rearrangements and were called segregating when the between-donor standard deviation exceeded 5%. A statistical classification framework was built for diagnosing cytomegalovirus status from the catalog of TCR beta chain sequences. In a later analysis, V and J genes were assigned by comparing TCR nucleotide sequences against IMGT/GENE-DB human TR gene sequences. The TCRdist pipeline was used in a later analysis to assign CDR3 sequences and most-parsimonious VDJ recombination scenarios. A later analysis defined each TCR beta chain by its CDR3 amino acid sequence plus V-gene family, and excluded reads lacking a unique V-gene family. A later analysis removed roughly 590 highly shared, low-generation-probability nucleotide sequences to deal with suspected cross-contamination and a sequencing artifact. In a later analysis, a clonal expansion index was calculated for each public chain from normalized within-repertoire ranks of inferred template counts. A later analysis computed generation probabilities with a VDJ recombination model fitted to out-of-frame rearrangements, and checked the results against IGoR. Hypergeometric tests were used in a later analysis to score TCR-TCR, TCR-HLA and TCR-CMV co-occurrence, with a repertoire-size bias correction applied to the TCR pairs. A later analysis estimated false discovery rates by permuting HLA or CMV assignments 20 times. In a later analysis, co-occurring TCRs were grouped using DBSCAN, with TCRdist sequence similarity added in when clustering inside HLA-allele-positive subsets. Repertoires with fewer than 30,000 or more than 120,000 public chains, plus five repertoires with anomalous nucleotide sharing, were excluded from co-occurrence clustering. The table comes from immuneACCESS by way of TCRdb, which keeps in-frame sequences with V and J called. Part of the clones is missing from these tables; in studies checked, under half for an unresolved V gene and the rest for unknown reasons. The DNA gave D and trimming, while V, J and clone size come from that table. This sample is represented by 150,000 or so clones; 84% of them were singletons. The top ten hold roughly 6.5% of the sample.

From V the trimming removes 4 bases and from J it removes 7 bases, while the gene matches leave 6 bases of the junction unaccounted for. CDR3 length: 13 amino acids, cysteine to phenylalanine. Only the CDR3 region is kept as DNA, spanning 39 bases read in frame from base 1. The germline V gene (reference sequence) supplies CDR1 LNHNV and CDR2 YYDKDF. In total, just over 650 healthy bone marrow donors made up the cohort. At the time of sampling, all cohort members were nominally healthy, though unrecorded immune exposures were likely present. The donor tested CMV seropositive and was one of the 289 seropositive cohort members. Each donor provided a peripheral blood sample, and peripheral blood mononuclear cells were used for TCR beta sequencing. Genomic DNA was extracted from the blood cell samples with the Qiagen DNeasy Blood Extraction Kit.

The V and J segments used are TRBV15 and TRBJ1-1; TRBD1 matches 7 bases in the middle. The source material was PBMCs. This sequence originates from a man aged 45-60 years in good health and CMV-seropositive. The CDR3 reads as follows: CATSILQGGEAFF. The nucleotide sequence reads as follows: TGTGCCACCAGCATCCTGCAGGGGGGTGAAGCTTTCTTT.